The source of this T cell receptor (beta chain) is a study of shared clonotypes between healthy human individuals. Study-level findings and limits: Clonotypes shared by all four sorted-subset donors had higher generation probabilities than non-shared clonotypes. A small donor pool kept down the genetic and exposure-history diversity that was represented. Naive subsets tended to show greater estimated richness than memory subsets.

Each sorted subset replicate got 200 ng genomic DNA, roughly 33,000 genomes. Sequenced by immunoSEQ multiplex PCR; TCRdb stores in-frame clones only, minus some. The profile shows 700,000 or so clones, 72% of them singletons. With 7 bases removed from V and 1 base from J, the gap between germline ends came to 13 bases. CDR3 size: 14 residues. CDR1 and CDR2 from the germline V gene are MNHNS and SASEGT. Note on this clone: Its antigen is unknown.

The source of this sequence is a woman in her 30s in good health. Sequenced sample: memory CD4+ T cells sorted from blood. Subset here: CD45RA-negative fraction. The chain has TRBV6-1 and TRBJ1-1; no definite D call. CDR3 DNA sequence: TGTGCCAGCACCACCGGACTGACGAACACTGAAGCTTTCTTT. Translating gives CASTTGLTNTEAFF.